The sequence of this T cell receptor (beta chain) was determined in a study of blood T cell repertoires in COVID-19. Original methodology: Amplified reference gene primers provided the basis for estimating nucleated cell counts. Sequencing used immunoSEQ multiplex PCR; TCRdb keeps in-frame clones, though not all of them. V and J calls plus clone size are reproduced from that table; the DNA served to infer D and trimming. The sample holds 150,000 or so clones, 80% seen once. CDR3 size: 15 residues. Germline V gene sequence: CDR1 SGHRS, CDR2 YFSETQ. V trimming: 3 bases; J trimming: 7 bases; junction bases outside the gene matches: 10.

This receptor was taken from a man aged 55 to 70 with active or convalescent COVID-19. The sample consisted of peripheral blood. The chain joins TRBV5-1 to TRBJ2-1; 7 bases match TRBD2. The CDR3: CASSYQGAGENEQFF. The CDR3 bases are TGCGCCAGCAGCTATCAAGGGGCGGGAGAGAATGAGCAGTTCTTC.